This T cell receptor beta chain is drawn from a study of cytomegalovirus exposure and HLA in healthy donors. Notes on the study in general: Using the classifier, cytomegalovirus status was reportedly diagnosed with high specificity and sensitivity. What was likely a sequencing artifact was a cluster of highly shared sequence variants. The authors reported that TCR beta sequences could predict HLA-A and HLA-B alleles. These predictions were accurate for most subjects in the first cohort.

CDR1 and CDR2 (germline): SGDLS, YYNGEE. J was trimmed by 4 bases and V by 3 bases; bases with no gene match: 13. The CDR3 extends over 17 amino acids. About this clone itself: The antigen is unknown. Other DNA sequences in the sample encode the same CDR3.

The PCR contained 60 Vbeta and 13 Jbeta primers. The repertoire was sequenced with immunoSEQ multiplex PCR; TCRdb's copy has only in-frame clones and lacks some. This sample has around 200,000 clones, with roughly 80% found just once. The rearrangement joins TRBV9 to TRBJ1-2; 9 nucleotides agree with TRBD1. The receptor was isolated from a man aged 50 to 60 in good health and CMV-seronegative. Sequencing was done on a sample of PBMCs. CDR3 protein: CASSDLSGDRGVYGYTF. The DNA of the CDR3 is TGTGCCAGCAGCGACTTGTCCGGAGACAGGGGGGTCTATGGCTACACCTTC.